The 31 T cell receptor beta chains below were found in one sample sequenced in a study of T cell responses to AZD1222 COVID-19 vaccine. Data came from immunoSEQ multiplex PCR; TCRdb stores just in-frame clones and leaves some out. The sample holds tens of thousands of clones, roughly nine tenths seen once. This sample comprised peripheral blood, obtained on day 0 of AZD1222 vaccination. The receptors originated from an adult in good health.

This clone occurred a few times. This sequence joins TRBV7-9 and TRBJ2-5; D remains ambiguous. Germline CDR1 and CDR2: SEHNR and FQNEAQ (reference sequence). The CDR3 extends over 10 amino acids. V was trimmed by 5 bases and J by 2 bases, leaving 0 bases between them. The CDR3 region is CASSQETQYF. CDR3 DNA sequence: TGTGCCAGCAGCCAAGAGACCCAGTACTTC. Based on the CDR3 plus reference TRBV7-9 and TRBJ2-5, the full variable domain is DTGVSQNPRHKITKRGQNVTFRCDPISEHNRLYWYRQTLGQGPEFLTYFQNEAQLEKSRLLSDRFSAERPKGSFSTLEIQRTEQGDSAMYLCASSQETQYFGPGTRLLVL.

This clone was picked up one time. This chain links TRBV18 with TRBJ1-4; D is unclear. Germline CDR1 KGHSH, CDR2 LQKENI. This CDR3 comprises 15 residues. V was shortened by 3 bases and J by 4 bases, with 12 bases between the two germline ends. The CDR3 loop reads CASSPASQINEKLFF. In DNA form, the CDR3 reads TGTGCCAGCTCACCCGCATCCCAGATTAATGAAAAACTGTTTTTT.

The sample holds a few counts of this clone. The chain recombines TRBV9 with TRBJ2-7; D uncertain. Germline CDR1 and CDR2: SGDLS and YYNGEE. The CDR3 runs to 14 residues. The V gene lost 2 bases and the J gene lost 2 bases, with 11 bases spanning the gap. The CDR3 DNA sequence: TGTGCCAGCAGCGTCGAGCTTGGCCCCTACGAGCAGTACTTC. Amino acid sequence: CASSVELGPYEQYF.

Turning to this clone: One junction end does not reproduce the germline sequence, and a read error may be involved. CDR3 sequence (DNA): TGTGCCGGCAGCCCCCGACAGGTGCCATACGTCCTGACTTTC. Translation gives CAGSPRQVPYVLTF. V usage is TRBV7-3 and J usage is TRBJ2-6; perhaps TRBD1 as D (6 bases). The CDR3 length is 14 residues. Germline V gene lookup returns CDR1 SGHTA and CDR2 FQGTGA.

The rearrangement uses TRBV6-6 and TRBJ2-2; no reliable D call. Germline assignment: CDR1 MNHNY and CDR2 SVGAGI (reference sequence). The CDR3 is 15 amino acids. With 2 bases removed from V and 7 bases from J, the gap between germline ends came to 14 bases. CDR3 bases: TGTGCCAGCAGTTACGGTAATCCCCAGAACGGGGAGCTGTTTTTT. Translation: CASSYGNPQNGELFF.

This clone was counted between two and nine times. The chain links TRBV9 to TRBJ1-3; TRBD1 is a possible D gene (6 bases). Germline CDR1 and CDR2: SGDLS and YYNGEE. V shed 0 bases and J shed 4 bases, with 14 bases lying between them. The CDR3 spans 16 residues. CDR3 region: CASSVGARDKGNTIYF. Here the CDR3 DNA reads TGTGCCAGCAGCGTAGGGGCGAGGGACAAAGGAAACACCATATATTTT.

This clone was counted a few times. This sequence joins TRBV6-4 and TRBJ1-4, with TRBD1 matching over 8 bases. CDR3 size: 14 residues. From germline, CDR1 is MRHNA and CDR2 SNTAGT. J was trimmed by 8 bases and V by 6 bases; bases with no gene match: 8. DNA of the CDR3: TGTGCCAGCAGGGACAGGGCCCCTGGAGAAAAACTGTTTTTT. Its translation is CASRDRAPGEKLFF.

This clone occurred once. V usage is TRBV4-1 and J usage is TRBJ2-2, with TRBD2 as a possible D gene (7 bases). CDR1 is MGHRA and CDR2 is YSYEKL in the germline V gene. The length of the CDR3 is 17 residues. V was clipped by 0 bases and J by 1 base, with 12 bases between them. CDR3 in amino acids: CASSQDTGGVNTGELFF. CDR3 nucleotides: TGCGCCAGCAGCCAAGATACGGGGGGCGTGAACACCGGGGAGCTGTTTTTT.

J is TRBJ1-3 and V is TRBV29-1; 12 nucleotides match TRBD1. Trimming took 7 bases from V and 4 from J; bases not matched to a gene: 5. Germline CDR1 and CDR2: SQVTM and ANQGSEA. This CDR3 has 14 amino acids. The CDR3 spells CSAGTGGDGNTIYF. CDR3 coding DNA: TGCAGCGCCGGGACAGGGGGCGACGGAAACACCATATATTTT. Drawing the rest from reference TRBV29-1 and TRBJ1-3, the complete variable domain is SAVISQKPSRDICQRGTSLTIQCQVDSQVTMMFWYRQQPGQSLTLIATANQGSEATYESGFVIDKFPISRPNLTFSTLTVSNMSPEDSSIYLCSAGTGGDGNTIYFGEGSWLTVV.

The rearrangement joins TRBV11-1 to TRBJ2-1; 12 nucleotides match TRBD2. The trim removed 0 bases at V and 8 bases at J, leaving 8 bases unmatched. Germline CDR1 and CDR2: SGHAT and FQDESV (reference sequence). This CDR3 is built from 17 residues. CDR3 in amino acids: CASSLAYSSGGVDEQFF. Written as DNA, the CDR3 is TGTGCCAGCAGCTTAGCATACTCTAGCGGGGGGGTTGATGAGCAGTTCTTC.

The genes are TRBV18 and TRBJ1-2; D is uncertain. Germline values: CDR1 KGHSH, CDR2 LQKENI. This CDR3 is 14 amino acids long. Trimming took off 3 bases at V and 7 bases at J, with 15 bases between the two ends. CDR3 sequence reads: CASSPSGSTVGYTF. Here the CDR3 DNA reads TGTGCCAGCTCACCTTCGGGATCGACGGTTGGCTACACCTTC.

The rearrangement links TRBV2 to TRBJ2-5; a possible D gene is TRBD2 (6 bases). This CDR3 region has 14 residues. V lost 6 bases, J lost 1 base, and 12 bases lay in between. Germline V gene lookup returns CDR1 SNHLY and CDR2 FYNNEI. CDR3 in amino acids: CASRVGGLQETQYF. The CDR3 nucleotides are TGTGCCAGCAGGGTCGGGGGACTCCAAGAGACCCAGTACTTC.

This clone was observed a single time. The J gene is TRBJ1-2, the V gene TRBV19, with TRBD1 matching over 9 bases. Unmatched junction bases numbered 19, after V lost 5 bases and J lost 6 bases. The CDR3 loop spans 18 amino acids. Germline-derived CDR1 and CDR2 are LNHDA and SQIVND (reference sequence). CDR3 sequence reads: CASSPYPGTGFGTNGYTF. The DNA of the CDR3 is TGTGCCAGTAGTCCATATCCCGGGACAGGGTTTGGCACCAATGGCTACACCTTC.

This CDR3 reads CASSFASSYEQYF. CDR3 in DNA: TGTGCCAGCAGTTTTGCATCCTCCTACGAGCAGTACTTC. The rearrangement links TRBV12-3 or TRBV12-4 to TRBJ2-7; D is uncertain. Trimming removed 3 bases at V and 0 bases at J, with 6 bases between. The CDR3 spans 13 residues.

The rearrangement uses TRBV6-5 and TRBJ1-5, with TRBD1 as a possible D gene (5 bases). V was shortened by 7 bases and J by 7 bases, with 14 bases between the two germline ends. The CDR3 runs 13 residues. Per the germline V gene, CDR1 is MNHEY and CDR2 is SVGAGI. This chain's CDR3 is CASNTRGDQPQHF. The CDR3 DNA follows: TGTGCCAGCAACACACGGGGGGACCAGCCCCAGCATTTT.

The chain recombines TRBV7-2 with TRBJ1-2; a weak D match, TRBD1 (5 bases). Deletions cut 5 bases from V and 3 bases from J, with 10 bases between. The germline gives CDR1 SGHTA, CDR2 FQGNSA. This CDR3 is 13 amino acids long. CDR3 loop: CASSPDSHYGYTF. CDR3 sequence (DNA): TGTGCCAGCAGCCCTGACAGCCACTATGGCTACACCTTC. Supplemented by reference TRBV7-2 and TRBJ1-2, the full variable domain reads GAGVSQSPSNKVTEKGKDVELRCDPISGHTALYWYRQSLGQGLEFLIYFQGNSAPDKSGLPSDRFSAERTGGSVSTLTIQRTQQEDSAVYLCASSPDSHYGYTFGSGTRLTVV.

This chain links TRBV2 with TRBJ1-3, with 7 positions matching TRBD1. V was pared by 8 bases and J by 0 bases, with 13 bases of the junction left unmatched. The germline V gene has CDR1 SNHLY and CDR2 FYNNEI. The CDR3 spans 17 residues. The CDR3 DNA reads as TGTGCCAGCTCATCGTTCGGGACAGCAGACTCTGGAAACACCATATATTTT. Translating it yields CASSSFGTADSGNTIYF.

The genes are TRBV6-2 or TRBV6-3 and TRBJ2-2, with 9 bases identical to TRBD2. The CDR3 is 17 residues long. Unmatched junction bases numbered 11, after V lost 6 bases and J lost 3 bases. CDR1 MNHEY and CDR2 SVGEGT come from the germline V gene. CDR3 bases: TGTGCCAGCAGCCGGGAGTTAGCGGGGGACTACACCGGGGAGCTGTTTTTT. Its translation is CASSRELAGDYTGELFF.

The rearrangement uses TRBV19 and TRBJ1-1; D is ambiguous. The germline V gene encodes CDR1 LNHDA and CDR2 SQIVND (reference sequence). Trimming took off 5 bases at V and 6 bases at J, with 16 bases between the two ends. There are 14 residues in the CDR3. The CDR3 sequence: CASSPQRTSPEAFF. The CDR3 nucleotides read TGTGCCAGTAGTCCCCAGCGGACCTCCCCTGAAGCTTTCTTT. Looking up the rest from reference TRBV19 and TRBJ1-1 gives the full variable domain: DGGITQSPKYLFRKEGQNVTLSCEQNLNHDAMYWYRQDPGQGLRLIYYSQIVNDFQKGDIAEGYSVSREKKESFPLTVTSAQKNPTAFYLCASSPQRTSPEAFFGQGTRLTVV.

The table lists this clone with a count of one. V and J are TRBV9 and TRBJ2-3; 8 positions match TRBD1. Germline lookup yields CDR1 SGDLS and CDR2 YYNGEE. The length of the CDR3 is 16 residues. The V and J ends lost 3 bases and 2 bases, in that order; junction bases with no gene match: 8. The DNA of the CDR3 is TGTGCCAGCAGCGCAACAGGGGGTTACTACACAGATACGCAGTATTTT. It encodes CASSATGGYYTDTQYF.

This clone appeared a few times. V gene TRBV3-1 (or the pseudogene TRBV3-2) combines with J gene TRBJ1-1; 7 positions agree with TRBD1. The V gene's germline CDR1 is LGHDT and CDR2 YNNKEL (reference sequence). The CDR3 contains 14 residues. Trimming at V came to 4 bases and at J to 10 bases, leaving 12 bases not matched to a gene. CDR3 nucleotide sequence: TGTGCCAGCAGCCGGTTCGGGCAGGGGGGGAGAGCTTTCTTT. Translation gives CASSRFGQGGRAFF.

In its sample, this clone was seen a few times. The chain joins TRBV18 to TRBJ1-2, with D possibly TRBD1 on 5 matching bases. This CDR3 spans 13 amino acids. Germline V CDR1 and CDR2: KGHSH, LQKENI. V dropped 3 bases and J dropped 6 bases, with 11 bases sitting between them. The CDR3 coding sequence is TGTGCCAGCTCACCGCAGGGAACGAATGGCTACACCTTC. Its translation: CASSPQGTNGYTF. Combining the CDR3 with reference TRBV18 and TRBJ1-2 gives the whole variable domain NAGVMQNPRHLVRRRGQEARLRCSPMKGHSHVYWYRQLPEEGLKFMVYLQKENIIDESGMPKERFSAEFPKEGPSILRIQQVVRGDSAAYFCASSPQGTNGYTFGSGTRLTVV.

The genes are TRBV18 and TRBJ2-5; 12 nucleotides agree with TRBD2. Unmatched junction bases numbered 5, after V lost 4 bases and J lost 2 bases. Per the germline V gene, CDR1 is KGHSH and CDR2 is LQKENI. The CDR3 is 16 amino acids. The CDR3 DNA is TGTGCCAGCTCACAACTAGCGGGGGGTGGACAAGAGACCCAGTACTTC. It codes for CASSQLAGGGQETQYF.

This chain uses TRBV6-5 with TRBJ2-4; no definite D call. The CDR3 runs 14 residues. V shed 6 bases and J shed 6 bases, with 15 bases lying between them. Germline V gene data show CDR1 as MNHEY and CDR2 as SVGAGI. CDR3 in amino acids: CASSQPRARNIQYF. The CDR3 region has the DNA TGTGCCAGCAGCCAACCCCGGGCCCGAAACATTCAGTACTTC.

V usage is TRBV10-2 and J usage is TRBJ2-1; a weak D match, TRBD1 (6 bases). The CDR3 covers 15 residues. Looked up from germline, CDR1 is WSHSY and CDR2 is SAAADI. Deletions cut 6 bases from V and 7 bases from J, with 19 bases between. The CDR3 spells CASSSGDGGGNEQFF. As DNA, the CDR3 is TGCGCCAGCAGCTCAGGGGACGGCGGCGGGAATGAGCAGTTCTTC.

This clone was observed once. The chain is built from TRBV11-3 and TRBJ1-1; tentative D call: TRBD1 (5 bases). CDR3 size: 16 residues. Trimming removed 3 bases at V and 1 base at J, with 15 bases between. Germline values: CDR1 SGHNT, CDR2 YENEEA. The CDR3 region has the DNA TGTGCCAGCAGCTTGAAGAGACAGTTACCGAACACTGAAGCTTTCTTT. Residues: CASSLKRQLPNTEAFF.

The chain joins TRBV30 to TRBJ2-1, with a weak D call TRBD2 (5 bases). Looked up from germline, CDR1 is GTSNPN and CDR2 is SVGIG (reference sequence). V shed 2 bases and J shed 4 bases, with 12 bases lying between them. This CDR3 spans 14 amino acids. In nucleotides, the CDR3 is TGTGCCTGGAGTTCCGAGGGAAGGTACAATGAGCAGTTCTTC. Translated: CAWSSEGRYNEQFF.

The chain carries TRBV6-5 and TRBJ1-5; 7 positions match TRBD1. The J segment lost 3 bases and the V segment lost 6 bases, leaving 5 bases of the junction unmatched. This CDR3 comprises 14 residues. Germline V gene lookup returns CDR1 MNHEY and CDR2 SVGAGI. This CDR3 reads CASSGTAYNQPQHF. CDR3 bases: TGTGCCAGCAGCGGGACAGCCTACAATCAGCCCCAGCATTTT.

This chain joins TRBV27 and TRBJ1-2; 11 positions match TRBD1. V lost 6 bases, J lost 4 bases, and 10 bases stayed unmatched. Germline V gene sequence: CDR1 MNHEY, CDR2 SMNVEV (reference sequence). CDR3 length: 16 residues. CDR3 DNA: TGTGCCAGCAGGAAGAGAGCCGGGACAGGGGGCTATGGCTACACCTTC. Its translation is CASRKRAGTGGYGYTF.

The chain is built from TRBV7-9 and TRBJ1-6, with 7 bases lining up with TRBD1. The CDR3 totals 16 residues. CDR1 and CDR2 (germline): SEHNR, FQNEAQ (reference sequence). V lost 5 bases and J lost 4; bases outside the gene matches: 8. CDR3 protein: CASSDEGQQYNSPLHF. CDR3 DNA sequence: TGTGCCAGCAGCGACGAGGGACAGCAGTATAATTCACCCCTCCACTTT.

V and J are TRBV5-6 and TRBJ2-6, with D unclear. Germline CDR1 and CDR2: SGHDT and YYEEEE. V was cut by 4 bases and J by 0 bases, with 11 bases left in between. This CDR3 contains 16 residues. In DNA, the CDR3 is TGTGCCAGCAGCCGGACGGATAGCTCTGGGGCCAACGTCCTGACTTTC. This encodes CASSRTDSSGANVLTF.